The 7 T cell receptor beta chains below all came from one sample that was sequenced in a study of blood T cell repertoires in COVID-19. TCRdb's copy holds only in-frame clones and misses some; the assay was immunoSEQ multiplex PCR. The table records roughly 60,000 clones, 55% to 75% of them present only once. The specimen was peripheral blood. These receptors were obtained from a woman aged 70-85 years with COVID-19, enrolled during active disease.

This clone was recorded only once. The CDR3 is CASSIGQNTEAFF. In nucleotides, the CDR3 is TGTGCCAGTAGTATAGGACAGAACACTGAAGCTTTCTTT. The V call is TRBV19, the J call TRBJ1-1; no clear D gene. This CDR3 has 13 residues. Germline lookup yields CDR1 LNHDA and CDR2 SQIVND (reference sequence). V lost 1 base and J lost 1, with 4 bases in between.

The chain uses TRBV12-3 or TRBV12-4 and TRBJ1-1; TRBD1 matches at 9 bases. Trimming took 6 bases from V and 7 from J; bases not matched to a gene: 6. The CDR3 consists of 13 residues. Written as DNA, the CDR3 is TGTGCCAGCAGCCAGGACAGGGGCGATGAAGCTTTCTTT. Its protein is CASSQDRGDEAFF.

In this sample, this clone is medium-sized. The genes are TRBV10-3 and TRBJ1-2; no reliable D call. The germline V gene has CDR1 ENHRY and CDR2 SYGVKD. This CDR3 is built from 13 residues. V was trimmed by 6 bases and J by 7 bases, leaving 15 bases between them. In nucleotides, the CDR3 is TGTGCCATCAGCTCTCATGAGAGCACTGGCTACACCTTC. It is translated as CAISSHESTGYTF.

J is TRBJ2-3 and V is TRBV3-1 (or the pseudogene TRBV3-2); TRBD2 might be the D (5 bases). The V and J ends lost 0 bases and 3 bases respectively, with 19 bases between them. In germline, CDR1 is LGHDT, CDR2 YNNKEL (reference sequence). This CDR3 spans 18 amino acids. The DNA for the CDR3 is TGTGCCAGCAGCCAAGAGGATAGGGCAGGTGGGAGAACAGATACGCAGTATTTT. Translated: CASSQEDRAGGRTDTQYF.

The chain combines TRBV2 with TRBJ1-4, with a tentative D call TRBD1 (5 bases). From germline, CDR1 is SNHLY and CDR2 FYNNEI. The V and J ends lost 2 bases and 7 bases respectively, with 11 bases between them. The CDR3 covers 14 residues. The CDR3 DNA reads TGTGCCAGCAGTGAAATTAGGGGAAGTGAAAAACTGTTTTTT. It translates to CASSEIRGSEKLFF.

CDR3 nucleotides: TGTGCCAGCTCCCCATGGACAGGGCAGGCCAATGAGCAGTTCTTC. Its protein product is CASSPWTGQANEQFF. The chain couples TRBV18 to TRBJ2-1; 8 bases agree with TRBD1. The CDR3 length is 15 residues. Trimming took 6 bases from V and 6 from J; bases not matched to a gene: 10. The V gene's germline CDR1 is KGHSH and CDR2 LQKENI.

V usage is TRBV7-9 and J usage is TRBJ2-1; D uncertain. This CDR3 spans 11 amino acids. V lost 2 bases and J 10 bases, leaving 6 bases between the germline ends. Germline CDR1 SEHNR, CDR2 FQNEAQ (reference sequence). Here the CDR3 DNA reads TGTGCCAGCAGCTTATTAGAAGAGCAGTTCTTC. Translation: CASSLLEEQFF.